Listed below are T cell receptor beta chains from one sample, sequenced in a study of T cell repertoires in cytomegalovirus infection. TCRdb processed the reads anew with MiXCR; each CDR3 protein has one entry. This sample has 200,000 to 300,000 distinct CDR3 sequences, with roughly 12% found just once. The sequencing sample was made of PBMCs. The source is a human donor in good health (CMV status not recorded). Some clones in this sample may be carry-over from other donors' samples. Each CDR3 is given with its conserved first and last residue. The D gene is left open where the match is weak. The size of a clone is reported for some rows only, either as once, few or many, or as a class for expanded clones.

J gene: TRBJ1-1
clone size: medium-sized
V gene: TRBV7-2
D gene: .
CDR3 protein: CASSLSMNTEAFF
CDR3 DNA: TGTGCCAGCAGCTTAAGCATGAACACTGAAGCTTTCTTT

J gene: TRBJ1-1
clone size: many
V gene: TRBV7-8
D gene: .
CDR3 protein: CASSQQGRTEAFF
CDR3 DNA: TGTGCCAGCAGCCAACAGGGTCGGACTGAAGCTTTCTTT

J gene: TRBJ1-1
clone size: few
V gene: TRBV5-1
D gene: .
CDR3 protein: CASSSDSVGTEAFF
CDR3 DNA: TGCGCCAGCAGCTCCGACAGTGTTGGCACTGAAGCTTTCTTT

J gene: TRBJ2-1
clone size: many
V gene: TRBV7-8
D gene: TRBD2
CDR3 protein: CASSLAGIAGGGNEQFF
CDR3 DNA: TGTGCCAGCAGCTTAGCTGGGATAGCGGGAGGAGGCAATGAGCAGTTCTTC

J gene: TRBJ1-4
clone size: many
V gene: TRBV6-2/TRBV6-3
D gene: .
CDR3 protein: CASSLRRTTNEKLFF
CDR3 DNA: TGTGCCAGCAGTCTCCGACGGACAACTAATGAAAAACTGTTTTTT

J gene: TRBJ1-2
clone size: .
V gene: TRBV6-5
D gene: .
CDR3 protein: CASSSFRQPSYGYTF
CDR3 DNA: TGTGCCAGCAGTTCGTTTAGACAGCCGAGTTATGGCTACACCTTC

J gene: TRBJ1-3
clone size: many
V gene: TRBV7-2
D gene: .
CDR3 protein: CASSAVALPSSGNTIYF
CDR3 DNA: TGTGCCAGCAGCGCCGTGGCGCTGCCGAGCTCTGGAAACACCATATATTTT

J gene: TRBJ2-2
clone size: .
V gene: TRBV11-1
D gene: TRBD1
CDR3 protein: CASSKGQPNTGELFF
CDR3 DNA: TGTGCCAGCAGCAAGGGACAGCCAAACACCGGGGAGCTGTTTTTT

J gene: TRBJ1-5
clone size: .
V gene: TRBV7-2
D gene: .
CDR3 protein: CARSLSIEERYQPQHF
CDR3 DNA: TGTGCCAGAAGTTTATCAATTGAGGAGAGATATCAGCCCCAGCATTTT

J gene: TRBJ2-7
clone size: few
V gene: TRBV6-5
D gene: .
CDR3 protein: CASSSPRPPYEQYF
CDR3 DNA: TGTGCCAGCAGTTCCCCACGGCCGCCCTACGAGCAGTACTTC

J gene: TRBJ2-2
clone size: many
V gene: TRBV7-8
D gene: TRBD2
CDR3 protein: CASSPAGTSNTGELFF
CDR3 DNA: TGTGCCAGCAGCCCGGCCGGGACTAGCAACACCGGGGAGCTGTTTTTT

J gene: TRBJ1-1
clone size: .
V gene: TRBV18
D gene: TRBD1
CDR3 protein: CASSRTGGGMNTEAFF
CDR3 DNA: TGTGCCAGCTCACGGACAGGGGGCGGGATGAACACTGAAGCTTTCTTT

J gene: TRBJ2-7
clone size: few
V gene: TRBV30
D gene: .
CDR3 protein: CAWRGPGYEQYF
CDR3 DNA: TGTGCCTGGAGGGGGCCCGGTTACGAGCAGTACTTC

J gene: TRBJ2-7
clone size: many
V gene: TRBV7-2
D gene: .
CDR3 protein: CASSFKPGLWEQYF
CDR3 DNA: TGTGCCAGCAGCTTTAAGCCGGGACTCTGGGAGCAGTACTTC

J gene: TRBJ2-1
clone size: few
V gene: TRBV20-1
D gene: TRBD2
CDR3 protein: CSARAAGAGAYNEQFF
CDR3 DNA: TGCAGTGCCAGAGCAGCGGGAGCGGGGGCCTACAATGAGCAGTTCTTC

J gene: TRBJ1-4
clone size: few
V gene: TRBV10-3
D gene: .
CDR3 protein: CATARGEAPPVNEKLFF
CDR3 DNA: TGTGCCACTGCACGTGGGGAGGCCCCCCCGGTCAATGAAAAACTGTTTTTT

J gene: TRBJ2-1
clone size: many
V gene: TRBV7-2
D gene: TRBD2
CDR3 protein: CASSLLAGGYNEQFF
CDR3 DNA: TGTGCCAGCAGCTTACTAGCGGGGGGTTACAATGAGCAGTTCTTC

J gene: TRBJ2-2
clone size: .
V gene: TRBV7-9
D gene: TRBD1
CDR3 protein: CARTGTDNTGELFF
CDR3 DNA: TGTGCCAGAACCGGGACAGACAACACCGGGGAGCTGTTTTTT

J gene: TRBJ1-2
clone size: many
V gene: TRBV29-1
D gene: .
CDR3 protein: CSVVGQGYGYTF
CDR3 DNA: TGCAGCGTTGTGGGGCAGGGATATGGCTACACCTTC

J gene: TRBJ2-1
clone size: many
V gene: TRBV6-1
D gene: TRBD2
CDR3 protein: CASSRTRGPWNEQFF
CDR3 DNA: TGTGCCAGCAGCCGGACTAGGGGACCGTGGAATGAGCAGTTCTTC

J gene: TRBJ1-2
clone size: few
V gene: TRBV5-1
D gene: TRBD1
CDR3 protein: CASSRPGTGADGYTF
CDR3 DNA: TGCGCCAGCAGCCGTCCCGGGACAGGGGCCGATGGCTACACCTTC

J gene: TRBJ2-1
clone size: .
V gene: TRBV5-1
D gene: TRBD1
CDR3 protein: CASNLLDRGDNEQFF
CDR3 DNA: TGCGCCAGCAACCTACTGGACAGGGGAGACAATGAGCAGTTCTTC

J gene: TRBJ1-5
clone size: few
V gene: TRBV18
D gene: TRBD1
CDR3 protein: CASSPGTGDQPQHF
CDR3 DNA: TGTGCCAGCTCACCGGGGACAGGGGATCAGCCCCAGCATTTT

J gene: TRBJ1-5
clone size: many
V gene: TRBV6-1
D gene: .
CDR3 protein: CASSESGSLYQPQHF
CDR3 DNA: TGTGCCAGCAGTGAGTCAGGGTCTCTCTATCAGCCCCAGCATTTT

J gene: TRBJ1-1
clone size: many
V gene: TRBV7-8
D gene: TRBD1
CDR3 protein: CASSLRTGGLEAFF
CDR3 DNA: TGTGCCAGCAGCTTGAGGACAGGGGGTCTTGAAGCTTTCTTT

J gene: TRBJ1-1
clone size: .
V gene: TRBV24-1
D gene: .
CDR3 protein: CATSDSRNTEAFF
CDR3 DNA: TGTGCCACCAGTGATTCCAGGAACACTGAAGCTTTCTTT

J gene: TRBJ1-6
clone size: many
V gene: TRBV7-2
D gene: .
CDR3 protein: CASSPTMGRNYNSPLHF
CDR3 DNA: TGTGCCAGCAGCCCTACCATGGGACGGAACTATAATTCACCCCTCCACTTT

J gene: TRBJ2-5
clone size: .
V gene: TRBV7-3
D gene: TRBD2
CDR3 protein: CASSLGGSGQETQYF
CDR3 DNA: TGTGCCAGCAGCTTAGGCGGGAGTGGGCAAGAGACCCAGTACTTC

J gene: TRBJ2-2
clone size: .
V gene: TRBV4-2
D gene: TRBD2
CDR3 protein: CASSQGRLAGGPSTGELFF
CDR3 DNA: TGTGCCAGCAGCCAAGGGAGACTAGCGGGAGGGCCCAGCACCGGGGAGCTGTTTTTT

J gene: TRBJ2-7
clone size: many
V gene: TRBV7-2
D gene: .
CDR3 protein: CASLVGAHSYEQYF
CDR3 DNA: TGTGCCAGTTTAGTGGGGGCCCACTCCTACGAGCAGTACTTC

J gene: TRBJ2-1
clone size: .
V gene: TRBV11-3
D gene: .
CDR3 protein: CASSRSGRDEQFF
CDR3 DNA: TGTGCCAGCAGCCGGTCCGGGCGCGATGAGCAGTTCTTC

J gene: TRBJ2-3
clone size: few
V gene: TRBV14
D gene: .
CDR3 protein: CASSQVSDTQYF
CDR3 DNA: TGTGCCAGCAGCCAAGTATCAGATACGCAGTATTTT

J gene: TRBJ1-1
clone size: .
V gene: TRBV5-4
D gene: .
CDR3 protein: CASSPSLDRNTEAFF
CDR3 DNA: TGTGCCAGCAGCCCCTCGTTGGACAGGAACACTGAAGCTTTCTTT

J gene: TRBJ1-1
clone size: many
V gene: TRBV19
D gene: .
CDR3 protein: CASSEQGSTEAFF
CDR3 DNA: TGTGCCAGTAGTGAGCAGGGAAGCACTGAAGCTTTCTTT

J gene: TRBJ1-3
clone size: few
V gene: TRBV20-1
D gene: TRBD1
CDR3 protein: CSARGRDSRSGNTIYF
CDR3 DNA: TGCAGTGCTAGAGGACGGGACAGCCGCTCTGGAAACACCATATATTTT

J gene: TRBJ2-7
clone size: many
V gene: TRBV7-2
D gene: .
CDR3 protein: CASSSRGGDFSYEQYF
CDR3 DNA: TGTGCCAGCAGCTCTAGGGGGGGGGATTTCTCCTACGAGCAGTACTTC

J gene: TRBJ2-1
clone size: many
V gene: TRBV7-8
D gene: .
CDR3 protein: CASSLEGNYNEQFF
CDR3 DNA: TGTGCCAGCAGCTTGGAGGGGAACTACAATGAGCAGTTCTTC